This T cell receptor beta chain emerged from a study of monozygotic twins with cystic fibrosis. Whole-study results and caveats: Low clonality (median roughly 0.0087) suggested a mostly naive repertoire. In 13 of 16 pairs, V gene usage was closest to the co-twin's.

Germline lookup yields CDR1 SQVTM and CDR2 ANQGSEA. The CDR3 runs 12 residues. Of note for this clone: What it binds is unknown. A read error may produce the germline difference seen at one junction end.

Profiled with immunoSEQ multiplex PCR; TCRdb holds only in-frame clones, not every one. Of approximately 27,000 clones detected, approximately 90% appear once; the ten largest clones hold 0.54%. The sequenced material came from blood. This clonotype was obtained from a girl aged 2 to 10 with cystic fibrosis. The chain joins TRBV29-1 to TRBJ1-2; D unclear. The CDR3 here is CSVENGESLQLF. In nucleotides, the CDR3 is TGCAGCGTTGAGAATGGCGAAAGTCTCCAACTATTC.